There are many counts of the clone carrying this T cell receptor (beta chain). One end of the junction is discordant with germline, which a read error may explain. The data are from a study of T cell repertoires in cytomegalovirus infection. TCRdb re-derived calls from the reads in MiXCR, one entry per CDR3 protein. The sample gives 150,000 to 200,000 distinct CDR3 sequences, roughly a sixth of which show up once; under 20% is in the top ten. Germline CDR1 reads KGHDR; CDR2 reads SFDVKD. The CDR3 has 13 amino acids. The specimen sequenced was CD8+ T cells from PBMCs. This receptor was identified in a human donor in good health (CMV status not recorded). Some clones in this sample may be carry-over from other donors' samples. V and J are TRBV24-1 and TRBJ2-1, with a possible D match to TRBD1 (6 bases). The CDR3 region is CATSDRPEGERFF. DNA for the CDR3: TGTGCCACCAGTGACCGGCCTGAGGGGGAGCGGTTCTTC.